This T cell receptor (beta chain) was sequenced in a study of tumor-infiltrating lymphocytes in primary liver carcinoma. Study-wide background: Enrolled patients were male and female, aged 30 to 69 years. Sample counts of productive TCRbeta reads spanned roughly 3.5 to 8 million; these counts were similar across tissue types.

Germline V gives CDR1 SQVTM, CDR2 ANQGSEA. The CDR3 is 13 residues long. Germline DNA was extracted alongside blood RNA, which was obtained from unsorted whole blood. Points on this clonotype: Its ends do not fully match the called genes, so a read error is possible.

A primer in the constant region served to generate TCR beta cDNA from roughly 520 ng of total RNA. The TCR beta library was amplified through three nested multiplex PCR rounds in a modified ARM-PCR procedure. The first two PCR rounds, roughly 11 cycles each, used TRBV1-TRBV30 forward primers and a C-beta reverse primer. TCRdb processed the multiplex PCR reads anew with MiXCR; each CDR3 protein has one entry. This sample has about 320,000 distinct CDR3 sequences, with about 62% found just once. The specimen sequenced was peripheral blood. The receptor's source is a man aged 40-49 years with primary liver carcinoma and hepatitis B virus infection. The V and J genes are TRBV29-1 and TRBJ2-7; 9 bases fit TRBD1. CDR3 coding DNA: TGCAGCACAAGACAGGGGGGCCCCTACGAGCAATACTTC. It specifies CSTRQGGPYEQYF.